The rows below give T cell receptor beta chains drawn from one sample of a study of T cell responses to AZD1222 COVID-19 vaccine. Measured with immunoSEQ multiplex PCR; TCRdb has only the in-frame clones, and not every one. The sample consists of 120,000 to 150,000 clones, about 91% of them appearing once. The specimen comprised peripheral blood, sampled on day 0 of AZD1222 vaccination. The receptors were sampled from an adult in good health. Each CDR3 is given with its conserved first and last residue. The D gene is left open where the match is weak. Clone size is not always given. Where it is, it says once, few, many or a class for expanded clones.

j_gene: TRBJ1-1; abundance: NA; len: 15; d_gene: NA; v_gene: TRBV7-8; CDR3aa: CASSLEGGLNTEAFF; CDR3nt: TGTGCCAGCAGCTTAGAGGGGGGGTTGAACACTGAAGCTTTCTTT
j_gene: TRBJ1-5; abundance: NA; len: 15; d_gene: TRBD1; v_gene: TRBV19; CDR3aa: CASTPYQGAGQPQHF; CDR3nt: TGTGCCAGTACTCCATACCAGGGGGCCGGTCAGCCCCAGCATTTT
j_gene: TRBJ2-1; abundance: NA; len: 16; d_gene: NA; v_gene: TRBV9; CDR3aa: CASSVGGGSSYNEQFF; CDR3nt: TGTGCCAGCAGCGTCGGGGGCGGGAGCTCCTACAATGAGCAGTTCTTC
j_gene: TRBJ1-5; abundance: NA; len: 14; d_gene: TRBD1; v_gene: TRBV5-6; CDR3aa: CASSWGTGDQPQHF; CDR3nt: TGTGCCAGCAGCTGGGGGACAGGTGATCAGCCCCAGCATTTT
j_gene: TRBJ2-3; abundance: NA; len: 10; d_gene: NA; v_gene: TRBV29-1; CDR3aa: CSGGLDTQYF; CDR3nt: TGCAGCGGGGGTTTGGATACGCAGTATTTT
j_gene: TRBJ1-1; abundance: NA; len: 15; d_gene: NA; v_gene: TRBV7-9; CDR3aa: CASSFRGWEDTEAFF; CDR3nt: TGTGCCAGCAGCTTTCGAGGGTGGGAGGACACTGAAGCTTTCTTT
j_gene: TRBJ1-5; abundance: NA; len: 14; d_gene: NA; v_gene: TRBV25-1; CDR3aa: CASSRGQFNQPQHF; CDR3nt: TGTGCCAGCAGCCGAGGACAGTTCAATCAGCCCCAGCATTTT
j_gene: TRBJ2-5; abundance: NA; len: 15; d_gene: TRBD2; v_gene: TRBV5-1; CDR3aa: CASSLGLAAQETQYF; CDR3nt: TGCGCCAGCAGCTTGGGACTAGCGGCCCAAGAGACCCAGTACTTC
j_gene: TRBJ2-3; abundance: NA; len: 20; d_gene: TRBD2; v_gene: TRBV4-3; CDR3aa: CASSQEVAGGGRLVADTQYF; CDR3nt: TGCGCCAGCAGCCAAGAGGTAGCGGGAGGTGGAAGATTAGTGGCAGATACGCAGTATTTT
j_gene: TRBJ1-1; abundance: NA; len: 16; d_gene: TRBD1; v_gene: TRBV18; CDR3aa: CATQREDRGVYTEAFF; CDR3nt: TGTGCCACCCAAAGGGAAGACAGGGGAGTGTACACTGAAGCTTTCTTT
j_gene: TRBJ2-3; abundance: few; len: 19; d_gene: TRBD2; v_gene: TRBV5-6; CDR3aa: CASSLVPPSLLAGVVTQYF; CDR3nt: TGTGCCAGCAGCTTGGTCCCACCATCCTTACTAGCGGGAGTAGTCACGCAGTATTTT
j_gene: TRBJ2-3; abundance: NA; len: 13; d_gene: NA; v_gene: TRBV6-5; CDR3aa: CASSKGWADTQYF; CDR3nt: TGTGCCAGCTCAAAAGGGTGGGCAGATACGCAGTATTTT
j_gene: TRBJ1-2; abundance: NA; len: 17; d_gene: TRBD1; v_gene: TRBV15; CDR3aa: CATSRGRDRGFNYGYTF; CDR3nt: TGTGCCACCAGCAGAGGCCGGGACAGGGGCTTTAACTATGGCTACACCTTC
j_gene: TRBJ2-7; abundance: once; len: 16; d_gene: TRBD1; v_gene: TRBV28; CDR3aa: CASSSRQGAYSYEQYF; CDR3nt: TGTGCCAGCAGTTCCAGACAGGGGGCATACTCCTACGAGCAGTACTTC
j_gene: TRBJ1-4; abundance: once; len: 14; d_gene: NA; v_gene: TRBV5-4; CDR3aa: CASSLTGGGEKLFF; CDR3nt: TGTGCCAGCAGCTTGACTGGCGGGGGTGAAAAACTGTTTTTT
j_gene: TRBJ2-2; abundance: NA; len: 16; d_gene: NA; v_gene: TRBV7-2; CDR3aa: CASSPGLRITTGELFF; CDR3nt: TGTGCCAGCAGCCCTGGCTTACGTATTACCACCGGGGAGCTGTTTTTT
j_gene: TRBJ1-4; abundance: NA; len: 15; d_gene: NA; v_gene: TRBV28; CDR3aa: CASRRGSATNEKLFF; CDR3nt: TGTGCCAGCCGTCGGGGATCGGCAACTAATGAAAAACTGTTTTTT
j_gene: TRBJ2-2; abundance: NA; len: 15; d_gene: TRBD2; v_gene: TRBV9; CDR3aa: CASRGLAGNTGELFF; CDR3nt: TGTGCCAGCAGGGGACTAGCGGGGAACACCGGGGAGCTGTTTTTT
j_gene: TRBJ2-1; abundance: NA; len: 15; d_gene: NA; v_gene: TRBV19; CDR3aa: CASSIVAPLNNEQFF; CDR3nt: TGTGCCAGTAGTATTGTCGCCCCCCTCAACAATGAGCAGTTCTTC
j_gene: TRBJ2-2; abundance: NA; len: 15; d_gene: NA; v_gene: TRBV7-2; CDR3aa: CASSLLIPGLGELFF; CDR3nt: TGTGCCAGCAGCTTATTGATTCCCGGTCTCGGGGAGCTGTTTTTT
j_gene: TRBJ2-7; abundance: NA; len: 14; d_gene: NA; v_gene: TRBV9; CDR3aa: CASSVGGDGYEQYF; CDR3nt: TGTGCCAGCAGCGTAGGAGGGGACGGCTACGAGCAGTACTTC
j_gene: TRBJ1-2; abundance: NA; len: 13; d_gene: NA; v_gene: TRBV25-1; CDR3aa: CASSEGDRSPNTF; CDR3nt: TGTGCCAGCAGTGAAGGCGACCGTTCCCCTAACACCTTC
j_gene: TRBJ2-2; abundance: NA; len: 15; d_gene: NA; v_gene: TRBV6-5; CDR3aa: CASGRGLQGGGELFF; CDR3nt: TGTGCCAGCGGCCGGGGTCTACAGGGTGGCGGGGAGCTGTTTTTT
j_gene: TRBJ1-1; abundance: NA; len: 13; d_gene: NA; v_gene: TRBV19; CDR3aa: CASSIRVNTEAFF; CDR3nt: TGTGCCAGTAGTATCAGAGTTAACACTGAAGCTTTCTTT
j_gene: TRBJ2-7; abundance: NA; len: 12; d_gene: NA; v_gene: TRBV9; CDR3aa: CASSPPLYEQYF; CDR3nt: TGTGCCAGCAGCCCTCCCCTCTACGAGCAGTACTTC
j_gene: TRBJ1-2; abundance: once; len: 15; d_gene: NA; v_gene: TRBV9; CDR3aa: CASSVAGRSFYGYTF; CDR3nt: TGTGCCAGCAGCGTAGCAGGCAGGTCCTTCTATGGCTACACCTTC
j_gene: TRBJ2-5; abundance: NA; len: 16; d_gene: TRBD2; v_gene: TRBV18; CDR3aa: CASSPLFTSGKETQYF; CDR3nt: TGTGCCAGCTCACCCCTCTTTACTAGCGGTAAAGAGACCCAGTACTTC
j_gene: TRBJ2-1; abundance: NA; len: 11; d_gene: NA; v_gene: TRBV20-1; CDR3aa: CSARDGAQQFF; CDR3nt: TGCAGTGCTAGAGATGGGGCCCAGCAGTTCTTC
j_gene: TRBJ1-3; abundance: NA; len: 15; d_gene: NA; v_gene: TRBV9; CDR3aa: CASSVDTLSGNTIYF; CDR3nt: TGTGCCAGCAGCGTCGACACCCTCTCTGGAAACACCATATATTTT
j_gene: TRBJ1-3; abundance: NA; len: 18; d_gene: TRBD1; v_gene: TRBV19; CDR3aa: CASSIVRDRDRSGNTIYF; CDR3nt: TGTGCCAGTAGTATAGTAAGGGACAGGGACCGCTCTGGAAACACCATATATTTT
j_gene: TRBJ2-3; abundance: NA; len: 11; d_gene: NA; v_gene: TRBV25-1; CDR3aa: CAVASTDTQYF; CDR3nt: TGTGCCGTGGCTAGCACAGATACGCAGTATTTT
j_gene: TRBJ1-2; abundance: NA; len: 14; d_gene: NA; v_gene: TRBV19; CDR3aa: CASLGRLANYGYTF; CDR3nt: TGTGCCAGCCTCGGACGGCTAGCTAACTATGGCTACACCTTC
j_gene: TRBJ1-1; abundance: NA; len: 13; d_gene: NA; v_gene: TRBV10-3; CDR3aa: CAVDTGLNTEAFF; CDR3nt: TGTGCTGTGGACACCGGCCTGAACACTGAAGCTTTCTTT
j_gene: TRBJ2-1; abundance: NA; len: 15; d_gene: NA; v_gene: TRBV19; CDR3aa: CASSIIASSPGEQFF; CDR3nt: TGTGCCAGTAGTATAATTGCTAGTTCACCAGGTGAGCAGTTCTTC
j_gene: TRBJ2-7; abundance: NA; len: 15; d_gene: NA; v_gene: TRBV4-2; CDR3aa: CASSQDRQGLYEQYF; CDR3nt: TGTGCCAGCAGCCAAGATCGCCAAGGGCTTTACGAGCAGTACTTC
j_gene: TRBJ2-3; abundance: NA; len: 15; d_gene: TRBD1; v_gene: TRBV19; CDR3aa: CASSYRTGSTDTQYF; CDR3nt: TGTGCCAGTTCTTACCGGACAGGTAGCACAGATACGCAGTATTTT
j_gene: TRBJ2-2; abundance: few; len: 14; d_gene: NA; v_gene: TRBV7-2; CDR3aa: CASSPPGYTGELFF; CDR3nt: TGTGCCAGCAGCCCTCCGGGCTACACCGGGGAGCTGTTTTTT
j_gene: TRBJ2-3; abundance: NA; len: 15; d_gene: NA; v_gene: TRBV28; CDR3aa: CASSLPGSFTDTQYF; CDR3nt: TGTGCCAGCAGTCTACCGGGGTCGTTCACAGATACGCAGTATTTT
j_gene: TRBJ1-5; abundance: once; len: 14; d_gene: NA; v_gene: TRBV6-2/TRBV6-3; CDR3aa: CASSPGSGNQPQHF; CDR3nt: TGTGCCAGCAGTCCAGGGTCGGGCAATCAGCCCCAGCATTTT
j_gene: TRBJ2-2; abundance: NA; len: 16; d_gene: NA; v_gene: TRBV5-4; CDR3aa: CASSLVPGSNTGELFF; CDR3nt: TGTGCCAGCAGTCTCGTTCCCGGGTCCAACACCGGGGAGCTGTTTTTT